The rows below give T cell receptor beta chains drawn from one sample of a study of blood T cell repertoires in COVID-19. Sequenced by immunoSEQ multiplex PCR; TCRdb stores in-frame clones only, minus some. Altogether 390,000 or so clones are present, around 83% being singletons, with the ten largest covering about 5.4%. The sample consisted of PBMCs or T cells enriched from blood (not recorded which). The receptors shown here come from a woman between 50 and 59 years old who had recovered from COVID-19. The CDR3 runs from the conserved cysteine through the conserved F or W. Each record gives: clone size, J gene, D gene, V gene, CDR3 DNA, CDR3 protein. The D gene is left open where the match is weak. Size is stated for part of the rows, as once, few or many counts, or as a class when the clone is expanded.

clone size: NA; J gene: TRBJ1-1; D gene: TRBD1; V gene: TRBV25-1; CDR3 DNA: TGTGCCAGCAAGGGGACAGCGAACACTGAAGCTTTCTTT; CDR3 protein: CASKGTANTEAFF
clone size: NA; J gene: TRBJ1-5; D gene: NA; V gene: TRBV6-2/TRBV6-3; CDR3 DNA: TGTGCCAGCAGTTTTGGGGGGACTAGTAATCAGCCCCAGCATTTT; CDR3 protein: CASSFGGTSNQPQHF
clone size: NA; J gene: TRBJ2-1; D gene: TRBD2; V gene: TRBV7-3; CDR3 DNA: TGTGCCAGCAGCTTAACACTAGCGGGAGGCAGGAATGAGCAGTTCTTC; CDR3 protein: CASSLTLAGGRNEQFF
clone size: NA; J gene: TRBJ1-1; D gene: NA; V gene: TRBV14; CDR3 DNA: TGTGCCAGCAGCCAAGAGGTTCGGGGAGAAGCTTTCTTT; CDR3 protein: CASSQEVRGEAFF
clone size: once; J gene: TRBJ2-2; D gene: NA; V gene: TRBV7-6; CDR3 DNA: TGTGCCAGCAGCTTAGGCCCCCCCCCTATAACCGGGGAGCTGTTTTTT; CDR3 protein: CASSLGPPPITGELFF
clone size: NA; J gene: TRBJ1-2; D gene: NA; V gene: TRBV25-1; CDR3 DNA: TGTGCCAGCAGTGAGGGGGCTGGCTACACCTTC; CDR3 protein: CASSEGAGYTF
clone size: NA; J gene: TRBJ1-2; D gene: TRBD1; V gene: TRBV9; CDR3 DNA: TGTGCCAGCAGCCCGACAGGGGTCGATGGCTACACCTTC; CDR3 protein: CASSPTGVDGYTF
clone size: NA; J gene: TRBJ1-1; D gene: TRBD1; V gene: TRBV7-2; CDR3 DNA: TGTGCCAGCAGCTTCTTACAGGGGTTCGGCCAGATGAACACTGAAGCTTTCTTT; CDR3 protein: CASSFLQGFGQMNTEAFF
clone size: NA; J gene: TRBJ1-1; D gene: NA; V gene: TRBV7-2; CDR3 DNA: TGTGCCAGCAGCTTCTCCGGGTTCGGAATGAACACTGAAGCTTTCTTT; CDR3 protein: CASSFSGFGMNTEAFF
clone size: NA; J gene: TRBJ1-4; D gene: TRBD1; V gene: TRBV2; CDR3 DNA: TGTGCCAGCAGTGAAACCGGGACAGGGGTTTGGGCAACTAATGAAAAACTGTTTTTT; CDR3 protein: CASSETGTGVWATNEKLFF
clone size: NA; J gene: TRBJ2-2; D gene: TRBD2; V gene: TRBV18; CDR3 DNA: TGTGCCAGCTCACCACCTCGCCTAGCGGGAGTGGGAGTCGGGGAGCTGTTTTTT; CDR3 protein: CASSPPRLAGVGVGELFF
clone size: NA; J gene: TRBJ2-7; D gene: TRBD2; V gene: TRBV19; CDR3 DNA: TGTGCCAGTAGCCCCGGGGGGATCTCCTACGAGCAGTACTTC; CDR3 protein: CASSPGGISYEQYF
clone size: NA; J gene: TRBJ2-2; D gene: NA; V gene: TRBV6-5; CDR3 DNA: TGTGCCAGCAGCCGGAACACCGGGGAGCTGTTTTTT; CDR3 protein: CASSRNTGELFF
clone size: NA; J gene: TRBJ1-3; D gene: NA; V gene: TRBV6-5; CDR3 DNA: TGTGCCAGCAGTTACTCCCTCTCTGGAAACACCATATATTTT; CDR3 protein: CASSYSLSGNTIYF
clone size: NA; J gene: TRBJ2-3; D gene: NA; V gene: TRBV11-2; CDR3 DNA: TGTGCCAGCAGCTTAGTCTCTGGGGGGACTAGCACAGATACGCAGTATTTT; CDR3 protein: CASSLVSGGTSTDTQYF
clone size: NA; J gene: TRBJ2-4; D gene: NA; V gene: TRBV3-1/TRBV3-2; CDR3 DNA: TGTGCCAGCAGCCACGGAGGGGGCTTCTTTAAAAACATTCAGTACTTC; CDR3 protein: CASSHGGGFFKNIQYF
clone size: NA; J gene: TRBJ1-1; D gene: NA; V gene: TRBV7-3; CDR3 DNA: TGTGCCAGCAGTCCTACTTCGAACACTGAAGCTTTCTTT; CDR3 protein: CASSPTSNTEAFF
clone size: NA; J gene: TRBJ1-5; D gene: NA; V gene: TRBV15; CDR3 DNA: TGTGCCACCACCGACAGGCTCGATCAGCCCCAGCATTTT; CDR3 protein: CATTDRLDQPQHF
clone size: NA; J gene: TRBJ2-7; D gene: NA; V gene: TRBV18; CDR3 DNA: TGTGCCAGCTCACCAGCACCTAGCTCCTACGAGCAGTACTTC; CDR3 protein: CASSPAPSSYEQYF
clone size: NA; J gene: TRBJ1-4; D gene: NA; V gene: TRBV4-3; CDR3 DNA: TGCGCCAGCAGCCAAGCGCACATAAATGAAAAACTGTTTTTT; CDR3 protein: CASSQAHINEKLFF
clone size: NA; J gene: TRBJ2-2; D gene: NA; V gene: TRBV3-1/TRBV3-2; CDR3 DNA: TGTGCCAGCAGCCAACTTAATCAGGGGGGACGCGGGGAGCTGTTTTTT; CDR3 protein: CASSQLNQGGRGELFF
clone size: once; J gene: TRBJ1-1; D gene: NA; V gene: TRBV6-8; CDR3 DNA: TGTGCCAGCAGCTCACTGACCGACAGCATGAACACTGAAGCTTTCTTT; CDR3 protein: CASSSLTDSMNTEAFF
clone size: NA; J gene: TRBJ2-1; D gene: TRBD1; V gene: TRBV5-6; CDR3 DNA: TGTGCCAGCAGCCCGGGACAGGGGTCGTTGTACAATGAGCAGTTCTTC; CDR3 protein: CASSPGQGSLYNEQFF
clone size: NA; J gene: TRBJ2-7; D gene: TRBD1; V gene: TRBV29-1; CDR3 DNA: TGCAGCGTGGGACAGGGGGGGACCTACGAGCAGTACTTC; CDR3 protein: CSVGQGGTYEQYF
clone size: NA; J gene: TRBJ2-1; D gene: TRBD2; V gene: TRBV19; CDR3 DNA: TGTGCCAGCCTCGGGAGGATCTACAATGAGCAGTTCTTC; CDR3 protein: CASLGRIYNEQFF
clone size: NA; J gene: TRBJ2-1; D gene: TRBD2; V gene: TRBV12-5; CDR3 DNA: TGTGCTAGTGGTTTGATCCTAGCGGGAATAAATGAGCAGTTCTTC; CDR3 protein: CASGLILAGINEQFF
clone size: few; J gene: TRBJ1-6; D gene: NA; V gene: TRBV11-2; CDR3 DNA: TGTGCCAGCAGCTTACCAGGGAGGTTTTCACCCCTCCACTTT; CDR3 protein: CASSLPGRFSPLHF
clone size: NA; J gene: TRBJ1-2; D gene: TRBD1; V gene: TRBV19; CDR3 DNA: TGTGCCAGTAGTACTACCGGGACAGGGGCCGACTATGGCTACACCTTC; CDR3 protein: CASSTTGTGADYGYTF
clone size: NA; J gene: TRBJ2-1; D gene: TRBD2; V gene: TRBV9; CDR3 DNA: TGTGCCAGCGCTGTCGCGGGAGCGGGTAGTGAGCAGTTCTTC; CDR3 protein: CASAVAGAGSEQFF
clone size: NA; J gene: TRBJ1-1; D gene: NA; V gene: TRBV30; CDR3 DNA: TGTGCCTGGACAGGGTATCGGGGGGCTGAAGCTTTCTTT; CDR3 protein: CAWTGYRGAEAFF
clone size: NA; J gene: TRBJ1-2; D gene: TRBD1; V gene: TRBV5-1; CDR3 DNA: TGCGCCAGCAGCTGGCAGGCGACAGGGGGCTATGGCTACACCTTC; CDR3 protein: CASSWQATGGYGYTF
clone size: NA; J gene: TRBJ2-5; D gene: TRBD2; V gene: TRBV7-2; CDR3 DNA: TGTGCCAGCAGCTTAGGTAGTAGCGGGGGGCAAGAGACCCAGTACTTC; CDR3 protein: CASSLGSSGGQETQYF
clone size: once; J gene: TRBJ2-1; D gene: TRBD2; V gene: TRBV4-2; CDR3 DNA: TGTGCCAGCAGCCAAGATCGGCTAGCGGTTGATATCTTC; CDR3 protein: CASSQDRLAVDIF
clone size: NA; J gene: TRBJ2-6; D gene: NA; V gene: TRBV6-1; CDR3 DNA: TGTGCCAGCAGTGAGAGGGGGTCTGGGGCCAACGTCCTGACTTTC; CDR3 protein: CASSERGSGANVLTF
clone size: NA; J gene: TRBJ1-2; D gene: TRBD1; V gene: TRBV2; CDR3 DNA: TGTGCCACCCCCCTCCGGGACAGGGGGGGCGAAGGCTACACCTTC; CDR3 protein: CATPLRDRGGEGYTF
clone size: once; J gene: TRBJ2-1; D gene: TRBD2; V gene: TRBV7-9; CDR3 DNA: TGTGCCAGCAGCTCCGATCTAGCGGCCCACGGGAATGAGCAGTTCTTC; CDR3 protein: CASSSDLAAHGNEQFF
clone size: NA; J gene: TRBJ1-5; D gene: NA; V gene: TRBV27; CDR3 DNA: TGTGCCAGCAGTCTCCCGGGAATCAAACCCGTGAGCAATCAGCCCCAGCATTTT; CDR3 protein: CASSLPGIKPVSNQPQHF
clone size: NA; J gene: TRBJ1-2; D gene: TRBD1; V gene: TRBV7-9; CDR3 DNA: TGTGCCAGCAGCCCACAGGGGGCAGGGGGCTACACCTTC; CDR3 protein: CASSPQGAGGYTF
clone size: NA; J gene: TRBJ2-1; D gene: TRBD2; V gene: TRBV11-2; CDR3 DNA: TGTGCCAGCAGTTTATTGGGCGGGGGACGTAGGGATGAGCAGTTCTTC; CDR3 protein: CASSLLGGGRRDEQFF
clone size: once; J gene: TRBJ2-5; D gene: TRBD2; V gene: TRBV7-9; CDR3 DNA: TGTGCCAGCAGCTTATGGGAGGGAGGGCGAGAGACCCAGTACTTC; CDR3 protein: CASSLWEGGRETQYF
clone size: NA; J gene: TRBJ1-4; D gene: NA; V gene: TRBV18; CDR3 DNA: TGTGCCAGCTCAGCTATGGTGGGCGTTGATGAAAAACTGTTTTTT; CDR3 protein: CASSAMVGVDEKLFF
clone size: NA; J gene: TRBJ2-1; D gene: TRBD2; V gene: TRBV11-3; CDR3 DNA: TGTGCCAGCAGCTTGGCGAGCGGGGGGGCGGGTGAGCAGTTCTTC; CDR3 protein: CASSLASGGAGEQFF
clone size: once; J gene: TRBJ1-5; D gene: NA; V gene: TRBV5-1; CDR3 DNA: TGCGCCAGCAGCTTGGCTGGAGATCAGCCCCAGCATTTT; CDR3 protein: CASSLAGDQPQHF
clone size: NA; J gene: TRBJ1-4; D gene: NA; V gene: TRBV7-6; CDR3 DNA: TGTGCCAGCAGACAAGGGAGGAGTCATGAAAAACTGTTTTTT; CDR3 protein: CASRQGRSHEKLFF
clone size: NA; J gene: TRBJ2-1; D gene: NA; V gene: TRBV6-5; CDR3 DNA: TGTGCCAGCAGCCCCGTTGCGTCTGATAATGAGCAGTTCTTC; CDR3 protein: CASSPVASDNEQFF
clone size: NA; J gene: TRBJ1-2; D gene: NA; V gene: TRBV28; CDR3 DNA: TGTGCCAGCAGTAAACCTACAGGGTTAAGCTATGGCTACACCTTC; CDR3 protein: CASSKPTGLSYGYTF
clone size: NA; J gene: TRBJ2-3; D gene: NA; V gene: TRBV20-1; CDR3 DNA: TGCAGTGCTAGAGATTTGGAGGCCCAGTATTTT; CDR3 protein: CSARDLEAQYF
clone size: NA; J gene: TRBJ1-5; D gene: TRBD1; V gene: TRBV12-3/TRBV12-4; CDR3 DNA: TGTGCCAGCAGTTGGACAGGGGATCAGCCCCAGCATTTT; CDR3 protein: CASSWTGDQPQHF
clone size: NA; J gene: TRBJ2-7; D gene: TRBD1; V gene: TRBV5-4; CDR3 DNA: TGTGCCAGCAGGGCCGGGACAGGACCCTCCTACGAGCAGTACTTC; CDR3 protein: CASRAGTGPSYEQYF
clone size: NA; J gene: TRBJ2-7; D gene: TRBD1; V gene: TRBV30; CDR3 DNA: TGTGCCTGGAGGGAGAAGGGGCAGGGGGACTACGAGCAGTACTTC; CDR3 protein: CAWREKGQGDYEQYF